A selection of T cell receptor beta chains follows, all from one sample in a study of cytomegalovirus exposure and HLA in healthy donors. Measured with immunoSEQ multiplex PCR; TCRdb has only the in-frame clones, and not every one. The sample has some 200,000 clones; 79% are singletons. Sequencing was carried out using PBMCs. Every receptor here comes from a girl under 18 in good health and CMV-seropositive. The CDR3 runs from the conserved cysteine through the conserved F or W. The D gene is left open where the match is weak. A clone size is listed for some rows: how often the clone was seen (once, few, many), or a class if it is expanded.

J gene | V gene | clone size | D gene | CDR3 DNA | CDR3 protein
TRBJ1-5 | TRBV2 | few | TRBD1 | TGTGCCAGCAGCCGACAGGGAAATAGCAATCAGCCCCAGCATTTT | CASSRQGNSNQPQHF
TRBJ1-6 | TRBV18 | - | TRBD1 | TGTGCCAGCTCGCCAACAGACAGGGCCCTACCCCTCCACTTT | CASSPTDRALPLHF
TRBJ1-6 | TRBV6-5 | - | TRBD1 | TGTGCCAGCAGTCGTTCGAGACAGGGAAATTCACCCCTCCACTTT | CASSRSRQGNSPLHF
TRBJ1-2 | TRBV6-5 | - | - | TGTGCCAGCAGTGAGGTGTTAGACTATGGCTACACCTTC | CASSEVLDYGYTF
TRBJ1-4 | TRBV5-5 | - | TRBD1 | TGTGCCAGCAGCTTGCACCTAGGACAGGTGCTAAATGAAAAACTGTTTTTT | CASSLHLGQVLNEKLFF
TRBJ2-3 | TRBV6-4 | - | TRBD1 | TGTGCCAGCAGCCAGGGGGCGTTAGATACGCAGTATTTT | CASSQGALDTQYF
TRBJ1-1 | TRBV2 | - | - | TGTGCCAGCAGGTTGGACAGTCGCACTGAAGCTTTCTTT | CASRLDSRTEAFF
TRBJ1-2 | TRBV11-2 | - | - | TGTGCCAGCAGCTTAGGCAGGGGAAGGTATGGCTACACCTTC | CASSLGRGRYGYTF
TRBJ2-2 | TRBV4-3 | - | - | TGCGCCAGCAGCCAAGAACTCGGAGGGAACACCGGGGAGCTGTTTTTT | CASSQELGGNTGELFF
TRBJ1-2 | TRBV7-2 | - | - | TGTGCCAGCAGCTTAGGGGCGGGTGGCTACACCTTC | CASSLGAGGYTF
TRBJ2-7 | TRBV6-5 | - | - | TGTGCCAGCAGTTACTCGAGTGATTCCTACGAGCAGTACTTC | CASSYSSDSYEQYF
TRBJ2-7 | TRBV6-5 | - | TRBD2 | TGTGCCAGCAGTTCGCGACTAGCGGGCTACTACGAGCAGTACTTC | CASSSRLAGYYEQYF
TRBJ2-7 | TRBV29-1 | few | TRBD1 | TGCAGCGTTGAAGACCGGGACAGCTACGAGCAGTACTTC | CSVEDRDSYEQYF
TRBJ2-5 | TRBV7-2 | few | - | TGTGCCAGCAGCTTAGACAGAGAGACCCAGTACTTC | CASSLDRETQYF
TRBJ1-1 | TRBV5-5 | - | TRBD1 | TGTGCCAGCAGCATCTCGTTTGGGACAGGGAGCACTGAAGCTTTCTTT | CASSISFGTGSTEAFF
TRBJ1-6 | TRBV27 | - | - | TGTGCCAGCAGTTTCTTAAGGGGGGGCGATTCACCCCTCCACTTT | CASSFLRGGDSPLHF
TRBJ2-2 | TRBV11-3 | - | - | TGTGCCAGCAGCTTAGCCGGTACCACCGGGGAGCTGTTTTTT | CASSLAGTTGELFF
TRBJ2-5 | TRBV6-1 | - | TRBD2 | TGTGCCAGCAGTGAAGGTTGGGGACTAGGGGTGACCCAGTACTTC | CASSEGWGLGVTQYF
TRBJ2-7 | TRBV19 | - | - | TGTGCCAGTAGTATAGGTCTGGCGAGGGAGCAGTACTTC | CASSIGLAREQYF
TRBJ2-7 | TRBV4-3 | - | - | TGCGCCAGCAGCCAAGACCCGGGGGTGAGGGAGCAGTACTTC | CASSQDPGVREQYF
TRBJ2-5 | TRBV14 | - | TRBD2 | TGTGCCAGCAGCCCGCGCACTAGCGGGGGGGCCATTGGGGAGACCCAGTACTTC | CASSPRTSGGAIGETQYF
TRBJ2-7 | TRBV6-6 | - | - | TGTGCCAGCAGTTACTCCTTTGAGGCGGGCGGCTACGAGCAGTACTTC | CASSYSFEAGGYEQYF
TRBJ2-3 | TRBV7-2 | - | TRBD2 | TGTGCCAGCAGCTTAGGACTAGCGGGGGGCACAGATACGCAGTATTTT | CASSLGLAGGTDTQYF
TRBJ2-7 | TRBV19 | - | - | TGTGCCAGTAAGAGGGGGATCAGGGACCCCTACGAGCAGTACTTC | CASKRGIRDPYEQYF
TRBJ2-7 | TRBV7-9 | - | - | TGTGCCAGCAGCTTGAGAGCGGACGAGCGGTACTTC | CASSLRADERYF
TRBJ2-1 | TRBV12-5 | - | TRBD2 | TGTGCTAGTGGTTTGGGCTCGAGCGGGGGGGCCTACAATGAGCAGTTCTTC | CASGLGSSGGAYNEQFF
TRBJ2-7 | TRBV4-2 | - | TRBD1 | TGTGCCAGCAGCCCTTCGACCGGGACAGGGCCGTACTTC | CASSPSTGTGPYF
TRBJ2-1 | TRBV5-1 | medium-sized | TRBD2 | TGCGCCAGCAGCTCTAGCGGGGGGTACAATGAGCAGTTCTTC | CASSSSGGYNEQFF
TRBJ2-7 | TRBV29-1 | - | TRBD1 | TGCAGCGCCGCCGGGACAGGGGAGTCGATCTACGAGCAGTACTTC | CSAAGTGESIYEQYF
TRBJ1-2 | TRBV11-3 | - | TRBD1 | TGTGCCAGCAGCTTAGAGGGGTGGACAGGGGGCGCTTCATTTTCCTATGGCTACACCTTC | CASSLEGWTGGASFSYGYTF
TRBJ2-7 | TRBV10-3 | - | TRBD1 | TGTGCCATCAGTGGGACAGGGAGGGAGCAGTACTTC | CAISGTGREQYF
TRBJ2-2 | TRBV23-1 | - | TRBD1 | TGCGCCAGCAGTCGCCCCGGCAGGGGACAGGCCGGGGAGCTGTTTTTT | CASSRPGRGQAGELFF
TRBJ2-2 | TRBV5-1 | - | - | TGCGCCAGCAGCTCAATCCTCGGACCTACCCGGGGCACCGGGGAGCTGTTTTTT | CASSSILGPTRGTGELFF
TRBJ2-6 | TRBV19 | - | TRBD1 | TGTGCCAGTACCTCACCCCCCGGGACAGGGGCCTCTGGGGCCAACGTCCTGACTTTC | CASTSPPGTGASGANVLTF
TRBJ1-2 | TRBV12-5 | - | TRBD1 | TGTGCTAGTGGTCCGCCCGGACAGGTTGGCTATGGCTACACCTTC | CASGPPGQVGYGYTF
TRBJ2-3 | TRBV5-6 | - | TRBD2 | TGTGCCAGCGCAACCGGGACTAGCGCAGATACGCAGTATTTT | CASATGTSADTQYF
TRBJ2-2 | TRBV29-1 | few | - | TGCAGCGTTGATGTGGGCCGGAACACCGGGGAGCTGTTTTTT | CSVDVGRNTGELFF